These T cell receptor beta chains were read from a single sample in a study of shared clonotypes between healthy human individuals. Profiling relied on immunoSEQ multiplex PCR, and the TCRdb table lists in-frame clones only, not all of them. The sample has roughly 2.1 million clones; about 92% are singletons. What was sequenced was naive CD8+ T cells from PBMCs. All receptors derive from a man aged 18-30 years in good health. Some clones in this sample may be carry-over from other donors' samples. Each CDR3 is given with its conserved first and last residue. A D gene is named only where the DNA matches it firmly. The listing skips clone size in some rows; elsewhere it reads once, few, many or a size class.

len,j_gene,v_gene,abundance,d_gene,CDR3aa,CDR3nt
15,TRBJ2-7,TRBV28,few,TRBD2,CASSPLAGGPYEQYF,TGTGCCAGCAGTCCACTAGCGGGAGGGCCCTACGAGCAGTACTTC
16,TRBJ2-4,TRBV10-1,NA,NA,CASSESRAERKNIQYF,TGCGCCAGCAGTGAGTCAAGGGCAGAAAGAAAAAACATTCAGTACTTC
15,TRBJ1-2,TRBV7-6,NA,NA,CASSFPEGRDHGYTF,TGTGCCAGCAGCTTTCCAGAGGGACGGGATCATGGCTACACCTTC
13,TRBJ2-7,TRBV7-9,once,NA,CASSPWDNYEQYF,TGTGCCAGCAGCCCCTGGGACAACTACGAGCAGTACTTC
15,TRBJ2-3,TRBV5-5,NA,TRBD2,CASSSTSGRSDTQYF,TGTGCCAGCAGCTCGACTAGCGGGAGATCAGATACGCAGTATTTT
13,TRBJ2-3,TRBV11-2,NA,NA,CASSYRSTDTQYF,TGTGCCAGCAGCTATAGGAGCACAGATACGCAGTATTTT
12,TRBJ2-7,TRBV2,NA,NA,CASSEGRWEQYF,TGTGCCAGCAGTGAAGGTCGGTGGGAGCAGTACTTC
14,TRBJ1-5,TRBV9,NA,TRBD1,CASSGTGGHQPQHF,TGTGCCAGCAGCGGCACAGGGGGCCATCAGCCCCAGCATTTT
15,TRBJ2-7,TRBV11-3,NA,NA,CASSPRGDGNYEQYF,TGTGCCAGCAGCCCCAGAGGGGACGGGAACTACGAGCAGTACTTC
17,TRBJ2-7,TRBV5-4,NA,TRBD2,CASSPGLAGVLFYEQYF,TGTGCCAGCAGCCCGGGACTAGCGGGAGTACTGTTCTACGAGCAGTACTTC
18,TRBJ1-5,TRBV7-9,NA,NA,CASSLAWRGSGSNQPQHF,TGTGCCAGCAGCTTAGCGTGGCGGGGGTCCGGTAGCAATCAGCCCCAGCATTTT
13,TRBJ2-7,TRBV7-9,NA,NA,CASSPTITYEQYF,TGTGCCAGCAGCCCCACTATCACCTACGAGCAGTACTTC
15,TRBJ2-7,TRBV5-6,NA,TRBD1,CASSSQGTENYEQYF,TGTGCCAGCAGCTCGCAGGGGACAGAAAACTACGAGCAGTACTTC
14,TRBJ1-2,TRBV25-1,NA,TRBD1,CASSERGGIAGYTF,TGTGCCAGCAGTGAACGAGGGGGCATCGCTGGCTACACCTTC
19,TRBJ2-2,TRBV7-9,NA,NA,CASSLDRSDGGGKTGELFF,TGTGCCAGCAGCTTAGATCGATCAGACGGCGGAGGGAAGACCGGGGAGCTGTTTTTT
16,TRBJ2-3,TRBV6-6,NA,NA,CASSYRDGGSTDTQYF,TGTGCCAGCAGTTACCGGGACGGCGGGAGCACAGATACGCAGTATTTT
16,TRBJ1-1,TRBV9,NA,TRBD1,CASSMTGTGMNTEAFF,TGTGCCAGCAGCATGACCGGGACAGGGATGAACACTGAAGCTTTCTTT
15,TRBJ1-3,TRBV5-6,NA,NA,CASSLGGGSGNTIYF,TGTGCCAGCAGCTTGGGCGGAGGCTCTGGAAACACCATATATTTT
16,TRBJ2-7,TRBV10-3,NA,NA,CAISELDRTSSDEQYF,TGTGCCATCAGTGAGTTGGACAGGACTAGCAGCGACGAGCAGTACTTC
17,TRBJ1-1,TRBV4-3,NA,TRBD1,CASSQLRDRSSNTEAFF,TGCGCCAGCAGCCAATTAAGGGACAGGTCTAGTAACACTGAAGCTTTCTTT
15,TRBJ2-7,TRBV2,NA,TRBD2,CASNEIAGRSYEQYF,TGTGCCAGCAACGAGATAGCGGGCCGCTCCTACGAGCAGTACTTC
15,TRBJ1-2,TRBV27,NA,NA,CASSLIQGWNYGYTF,TGTGCCAGCAGTTTAATCCAGGGGTGGAACTATGGCTACACCTTC
15,TRBJ1-5,TRBV15,NA,TRBD1,CATSRDRGLGQPQHF,TGTGCCACCAGCAGGGACAGGGGGCTGGGACAGCCCCAGCATTTT
15,TRBJ2-7,TRBV7-2,NA,NA,CASSLSHRTFYEQYF,TGTGCCAGCAGCTTATCGCACAGGACTTTCTACGAGCAGTACTTC
18,TRBJ2-7,TRBV27,NA,TRBD2,CASSLSPPGLAGFYEQYF,TGTGCCAGCAGTTTATCGCCCCCCGGACTAGCGGGGTTCTACGAGCAGTACTTC
14,TRBJ2-7,TRBV5-4,NA,NA,CASSLVGGVYEQYF,TGTGCCAGCAGCTTGGTAGGGGGAGTTTACGAGCAGTACTTC
13,TRBJ2-7,TRBV7-9,NA,NA,CASSGAVPYEQYF,TGTGCCAGCAGCGGCGCAGTACCCTACGAGCAGTACTTC
19,TRBJ2-3,TRBV21-1,NA,NA,CASSIDILGQGPHTDTQYF,TGTGCCAGCAGCATCGATATCCTCGGACAGGGGCCGCACACAGATACGCAGTATTTT
14,TRBJ2-7,TRBV13,NA,NA,CASSSELRSYEQYF,TGTGCCAGCAGCTCCGAACTTAGATCCTACGAGCAGTACTTC
15,TRBJ2-7,TRBV11-2,once,NA,CASSLVGGKFYEQYF,TGTGCCAGCAGCTTAGTCGGGGGCAAGTTCTACGAGCAGTACTTC
14,TRBJ2-1,TRBV18,NA,TRBD1,CASSGDRALNEQFF,TGTGCCAGCTCAGGGGACAGGGCTTTAAATGAGCAGTTCTTC
15,TRBJ2-1,TRBV19,NA,NA,CASSIGAGPYNEQFF,TGTGCCAGTAGTATAGGGGCAGGACCTTACAATGAGCAGTTCTTC
16,TRBJ1-2,TRBV6-5,NA,NA,CASSYSLGAPNYGYTF,TGTGCCAGCAGTTACTCGCTGGGGGCCCCTAACTATGGCTACACCTTC
14,TRBJ1-2,TRBV6-5,NA,NA,CASSYLRTGGGYTF,TGTGCCAGCAGTTACCTGCGGACCGGGGGGGGCTACACCTTC
14,TRBJ2-2,TRBV25-1,NA,TRBD1,CASQPGQDPGELFF,TGTGCCAGTCAACCGGGACAGGACCCCGGGGAGCTGTTTTTT
14,TRBJ1-6,TRBV15,NA,NA,CATSSQGSHSPLHF,TGTGCCACCAGCAGTCAGGGATCTCATTCACCCCTCCACTTT
14,TRBJ2-7,TRBV9,NA,NA,CASSVGGLTYEQYF,TGTGCCAGCAGCGTGGGGGGCCTAACCTACGAGCAGTACTTC
16,TRBJ1-2,TRBV28,NA,TRBD1,CASSAPPTGSNYGYTF,TGTGCCAGCAGTGCCCCCCCGACAGGGTCAAACTATGGCTACACCTTC
17,TRBJ2-3,TRBV27,NA,NA,CASSLMGRGFVTDTQYF,TGTGCCAGCAGTTTAATGGGCAGGGGATTTGTCACAGATACGCAGTATTTT
14,TRBJ1-2,TRBV18,NA,NA,CASSPQGGNYGYTF,TGTGCCAGCTCACCACAGGGAGGGAACTATGGCTACACCTTC
14,TRBJ2-1,TRBV28,NA,NA,CASSKIDGDNEQFF,TGTGCCAGCAGTAAAATTGACGGGGACAATGAGCAGTTCTTC
13,TRBJ2-1,TRBV27,NA,NA,CASREDNYNEQFF,TGTGCCAGCAGGGAAGACAACTACAATGAGCAGTTCTTC
13,TRBJ2-7,TRBV19,once,TRBD1,CASSIDRGFEQYF,TGTGCCAGTAGTATCGACAGGGGTTTCGAGCAGTACTTC
13,TRBJ1-2,TRBV7-9,NA,NA,CASSWGVGGGYTF,TGTGCCAGCAGCTGGGGTGTCGGGGGTGGCTACACCTTC
15,TRBJ2-7,TRBV28,once,NA,CASSTRREQPYEQYF,TGTGCCAGCAGTACTCGTAGGGAACAGCCATACGAGCAGTACTTC
17,TRBJ2-7,TRBV4-1,NA,NA,CASSPSNLGVPTYEQYF,TGCGCCAGCAGCCCATCCAATTTAGGGGTGCCGACCTACGAGCAGTACTTC